This T cell receptor (beta chain) was obtained from a study of blood T cells in healthy people across ages. There are a few counts of this clonotype. Its antigen is unidentified. Then a second PCR, running roughly 7 to 11 cycles, was carried out with a sample-barcoded 5' primer and a J-beta primer mix. In TCRdb, the 5' RACE reads were re-called with MiXCR into one record per CDR3 protein. The sample has more than 900,000 distinct CDR3 sequences, almost 25% seen once; the top ten hold about 0.8%. Germline V gene sequence: CDR1 SGHAT, CDR2 FQDESV (reference sequence). V was shortened by 2 bases and J by 3 bases, with 13 bases between the two germline ends. The CDR3 consists of 16 residues. Study-wide results and limits: Older age coincided with a roughly linear decline in TCR beta diversity per million T cells.

Another study also made use of these data, one on T cells of mothers and their children. As reported in that work: Material was donated by three healthy Caucasian mothers and their six children.

This receptor was obtained from a girl between 2 and 10 years old in good health. This chain joins TRBV11-1 and TRBJ2-2, with a possible D match to TRBD1 (6 bases). Sequencing was performed on blood. CDR3 sequence reads: CASSLLQGLDTGELFF. CDR3 coding DNA: TGTGCCAGCAGCTTACTACAGGGTCTGGACACCGGGGAGCTGTTTTTT.